The 23 T cell receptor beta chains listed next were all sequenced from one sample in a study of shared clonotypes between healthy human individuals (dated by TCRdb to about 2020). Library generation was performed with the immunoSEQ multiplex PCR assay. TCRdb carries this immuneACCESS record with in-frame sequences only. Its versions omit some clonotypes, under half of them owing to an unresolved V gene in the studies checked, with the rest unexplained. For this sample there are approximately 720,000 clones; about two thirds appear just once. The biggest ten clones account for about 1.7% of the sample. Input material: memory CD4+ T cells sorted from blood. Interpreted using the paper, the cell subset or site label stands for: CD45RA-negative fraction. The source is a woman in her thirties in good health.

The V gene is TRBV5-1, the J gene TRBJ2-3; D remains unclear. The CDR3 has 15 amino acids. Trimming left V 6 bases short and J 4 bases short, with 18 bases between. Germline V gene lookup returns CDR1 SGHRS and CDR2 YFSETQ. CDR3 loop: CASTRTPQSPDTQYF. The DNA for the CDR3 is TGCGCCAGCACCCGGACCCCCCAAAGCCCAGATACGCAGTATTTT.

V and J are TRBV7-9 and TRBJ2-3, with 8 bases aligning to TRBD2. Trimming at V came to 2 bases and at J to 0 bases, leaving 1 base not matched to a gene. Germline lookup yields CDR1 SEHNR and CDR2 FQNEAQ (reference sequence). This CDR3 is 15 amino acids long. Written as DNA, the CDR3 is TGTGCCAGCAGCTTAACTAGCGGCAGCACAGATACGCAGTATTTT. This sequence encodes CASSLTSGSTDTQYF.

V is TRBV4-1 and J is TRBJ2-5; D uncertain. This CDR3 is built from 13 residues. Trimming left V 1 base short and J 4 bases short, with 7 bases between. Germline V gene sequence: CDR1 MGHRA, CDR2 YSYEKL. The DNA for the CDR3 is TGCGCCAGCAGCCAAGTATTGGTAGAGACCCAGTACTTC. It encodes CASSQVLVETQYF.

This clone was seen more than once but under ten times. The DNA for the CDR3 is TGTGCCAGCAGTGCACTTACTTTCCACGGGGGATACTTC. This gives the protein CASSALTFHGGYF. V and J are TRBV2 and TRBJ2-7, with TRBD2 as a possible D gene (6 bases). Trimming took 4 bases from V and 13 from J, leaving 20 bases between them. Germline lookup yields CDR1 SNHLY and CDR2 FYNNEI. This CDR3 is 13 amino acids long.

The CDR3 DNA follows: TGTGCCAGCAGCCAAGAGGGGACCTTTGGGAATCAGCCCCAGCATTTT. Its protein is CASSQEGTFGNQPQHF. The chain recombines TRBV7-2 with TRBJ1-5; perhaps TRBD1 as D (5 bases). The CDR3 loop spans 16 amino acids. V gave up 5 bases and J gave up 4 bases, with 18 bases separating them. The germline V gene has CDR1 SGHTA and CDR2 FQGNSA. Variable domain in full (rest from reference TRBV7-2 and TRBJ1-5): GAGVSQSPSNKVTEKGKDVELRCDPISGHTALYWYRQSLGQGLEFLIYFQGNSAPDKSGLPSDRFSAERTGGSVSTLTIQRTQQEDSAVYLCASSQEGTFGNQPQHFGDGTRLSIL.

This clone was counted once. The V call is TRBV5-1, the J call TRBJ2-2; TRBD1 agrees at 8 bases. Germline V gene sequence: CDR1 SGHRS, CDR2 YFSETQ. V lost 6 bases and J lost 5; bases outside the gene matches: 6. The CDR3 is 14 amino acids. The DNA for the CDR3 is TGCGCCAGCACTCATACAGGGGGGACCGGGGAGCTGTTTTTT. It specifies CASTHTGGTGELFF.

The J gene is TRBJ1-1, the V gene TRBV20-1; 9 bases align to TRBD1. The germline V gene has CDR1 DFQATT and CDR2 SNEGSKA (reference sequence). This CDR3 spans 11 amino acids. In DNA form, the CDR3 reads TGCAGGGGACAGGGCGGCACTGAAGCTTTCTTT. Translated: CRGQGGTEAFF.

V gene TRBV13 combines with J gene TRBJ2-7; 9 bases line up with TRBD1. Per the germline V gene, CDR1 is PRHDT and CDR2 is FYEKMQ (reference sequence). The length of the CDR3 is 17 residues. Trimming took 2 bases from V and 4 from J; bases not matched to a gene: 12. The CDR3 DNA reads TGTGCCAGCAGCTTACAGGGACAGGGACCATCTACTTACGAGCAGTACTTC. Translation: CASSLQGQGPSTYEQYF.

The chain recombines TRBV28 with TRBJ1-4; D might be TRBD1 (5 bases). The CDR3 sequence is 13 residues long. Germline lookup yields CDR1 MDHEN and CDR2 SYDVKM. The V end lost 8 bases, the J end lost 3 bases, and 10 bases lay between the germline ends. The CDR3 sequence: CASQGPSNEKLFF. In nucleotides, the CDR3 is TGTGCCAGCCAGGGACCTTCTAATGAAAAACTGTTTTTT.

The J gene is TRBJ2-7, the V gene TRBV30; TRBD2 might be the D (7 bases). V was trimmed by 2 bases and J by 3 bases, leaving 11 bases between them. Germline-derived CDR1 and CDR2 are GTSNPN and SVGIG (reference sequence). The CDR3 runs 13 residues. CDR3 in DNA: TGTGCCTGGAGTAGGGGGAGGGTCTACGAGCAGTACTTC. It specifies CAWSRGRVYEQYF. Filled out from reference TRBV30 and TRBJ2-7, the complete variable domain reads SQTIHQWPATLVQPVGSPLSLECTVEGTSNPNLYWYRQAAGRGLQLLFYSVGIGQISSEVPQNLSASRPQDRQFILSSKKLLLSDSGFYLCAWSRGRVYEQYFGPGTRLTVT.

A few counts support this clone. This chain joins TRBV19 and TRBJ2-6; no clear D gene. Germline-derived CDR1 and CDR2 are LNHDA and SQIVND (reference sequence). Deletions cut 7 bases from V and 4 bases from J, with 11 bases between. The length of the CDR3 is 14 residues. The CDR3: CASIGSYGANVLTF. CDR3 sequence (DNA): TGTGCCAGTATAGGGTCCTACGGGGCCAACGTCCTGACTTTC.

The chain carries TRBV28 and TRBJ1-1; D gene unclear. This CDR3 comprises 11 residues. Germline CDR1 is MDHEN and CDR2 is SYDVKM. V dropped 5 bases and J dropped 11 bases, with 12 bases sitting between them. This chain's CDR3 is CASSTISRAFF. The CDR3 DNA reads TGTGCCAGCAGTACCATCTCTAGGGCTTTCTTT.

This clone was seen repeatedly, ten times or more. The chain recombines TRBV7-9 with TRBJ1-2, with D possibly matching TRBD1 (5 bases). Per the germline V gene, CDR1 is SEHNR and CDR2 is FQNEAQ (reference sequence). The CDR3 covers 14 residues. Trimming removed 2 bases from V and 4 bases from J, with 11 bases in between. The CDR3 DNA reads TGTGCCAGCAGCTTAATGGCCAGGGCCTATGGCTACACCTTC. As protein: CASSLMARAYGYTF. Supplemented by reference TRBV7-9 and TRBJ1-2, the full variable domain reads DTGVSQNPRHKITKRGQNVTFRCDPISEHNRLYWYRQTLGQGPEFLTYFQNEAQLEKSRLLSDRFSAERPKGSFSTLEIQRTEQGDSAMYLCASSLMARAYGYTFGSGTRLTVV.

This chain uses TRBV30 with TRBJ1-3; no reliable D call. Looked up from germline, CDR1 is GTSNPN and CDR2 is SVGIG (reference sequence). Trimming left V 0 bases short and J 8 bases short, with 23 bases between. The CDR3 has 17 residues. CDR3 DNA sequence: TGTGCCTGGAGTGTACCCCACGTCAGAGCGAACTTAGACACCATATATTTT. Translated: CAWSVPHVRANLDTIYF. The whole variable domain, remainder taken from reference TRBV30 and TRBJ1-3, is SQTIHQWPATLVQPVGSPLSLECTVEGTSNPNLYWYRQAAGRGLQLLFYSVGIGQISSEVPQNLSASRPQDRQFILSSKKLLLSDSGFYLCAWSVPHVRANLDTIYFGEGSWLTVV.

The rearrangement uses TRBV7-9 and TRBJ2-2, with TRBD1 matching 9 bases. This CDR3 spans 14 amino acids. The germline V gene encodes CDR1 SEHNR and CDR2 FQNEAQ (reference sequence). After removal of 8 bases from V and 9 bases from J, the junction contained 10 bases not matched to a gene. CDR3 residues: CASRGTGNLRELFF. The CDR3 DNA is TGTGCCAGCCGAGGGACAGGGAATCTCCGGGAGCTGTTTTTT.

The V and J genes are TRBV19 and TRBJ1-2; D is unclear. There are 14 residues in the CDR3. Germline V gene lookup returns CDR1 LNHDA and CDR2 SQIVND (reference sequence). Trimming left V 3 bases short and J 2 bases short, with 10 bases between. The CDR3 loop reads CASSMDHRNYGYTF. The CDR3 DNA reads TGTGCCAGTAGTATGGATCACCGCAACTATGGCTACACCTTC.

This rearrangement joins TRBV9 to TRBJ1-1; tentative D call: TRBD1 (6 bases). CDR1 SGDLS and CDR2 YYNGEE come from the germline V gene. Trimming cost V 2 bases and J 3 bases, with 14 bases left between them. There are 15 residues in the CDR3. The CDR3 sequence: CASSVLPGAYTEAFF. The CDR3 nucleotides read TGTGCCAGCAGCGTCTTGCCGGGGGCGTACACTGAAGCTTTCTTT.

V usage is TRBV9 and J usage is TRBJ2-5, with 12 nucleotides matching TRBD1. V trimming: 4 bases; J trimming: 5 bases; junction bases outside the gene matches: 6. CDR1 and CDR2 from the germline V gene are SGDLS and YYNGEE. This CDR3 region has 15 residues. The CDR3 DNA is TGTGCCAGCAGCAAGGGACAGGGGGCGGCGGAGACCCAGTACTTC. Translating it yields CASSKGQGAAETQYF. The full variable domain, completed using reference TRBV9 and TRBJ2-5, is DSGVTQTPKHLITATGQRVTLRCSPRSGDLSVYWYQQSLDQGLQFLIQYYNGEERAKGNILERFSAQQFPDLHSELNLSSLELGDSALYFCASSKGQGAAETQYFGPGTRLLVL.

The gene calls are TRBV29-1 and TRBJ2-1; tentatively, D is TRBD2 (5 bases). The CDR3 is made up of 13 amino acids. Trimming cost V 3 bases and J 6 bases, with 12 bases left between them. CDR1 is SQVTM, CDR2 ANQGSEA, per germline. The CDR3 DNA is TGCAGCGTTGATGGTCTAGCTTCCAATGAGCAGTTCTTC. Translated: CSVDGLASNEQFF.

The V gene is TRBV18, the J gene TRBJ2-7; D perhaps matches TRBD1 (5 bases). V was clipped by 8 bases and J by 0 bases, with 23 bases between them. Germline CDR1 KGHSH, CDR2 LQKENI. The length of the CDR3 is 17 residues. CDR3 in DNA: TGTGCCAGCCGAAACCAAGGTTCAGGGTTCGGCTCCTACGAGCAGTACTTC. Protein: CASRNQGSGFGSYEQYF.

This chain uses TRBV7-9 with TRBJ2-3, with D perhaps matching TRBD2 (5 bases). Trimming removed 3 bases at V and 2 bases at J, with 9 bases between. The CDR3 is 14 residues long. Germline CDR1 SEHNR, CDR2 FQNEAQ (reference sequence). The CDR3 reads CASSLDFYTDTQYF. The DNA for the CDR3 is TGTGCCAGCAGCTTGGACTTCTACACAGATACGCAGTATTTT.

Here the CDR3 reads CASSPGYGANVLTF. In nucleotides, the CDR3 is TGTGCCAGCAGTCCAGGGTATGGGGCCAACGTCCTGACTTTC. The gene calls are TRBV6-1 and TRBJ2-6, with a possible D match to TRBD1 (5 bases). Germline lookup yields CDR1 MNHNS and CDR2 SASEGT. V was trimmed by 5 bases and J by 3 bases, leaving 8 bases between them. CDR3 length: 14 amino acids.

V and J are TRBV11-2 and TRBJ2-7; possible D gene TRBD2, 5 bases. From germline, CDR1 is SGHAT and CDR2 FQNNGV. V lost 3 bases and J lost 0, with 12 bases in between. The CDR3 runs 15 residues. Here the CDR3 DNA reads TGTGCCAGCAGCTTCATACGGGGTAGCTCCTACGAGCAGTACTTC. Its protein product is CASSFIRGSSYEQYF.